The 17 T cell receptor beta chains below all came from one sample that was sequenced in a study of T-cell reconstitution after alpha-beta-depleted transplantation in children. Unique molecular identifiers were incorporated when the TCRbeta library was constructed. From the PCR reads, TCRdb called clonotypes with MiXCR, one entry per CDR3 protein. Counted here are 70,000 to 95,000 distinct CDR3 sequences, 15% to 18% occurring once; the ten biggest clones make up about 20%. The sequencing here drew on PBMCs, mostly from graft donor cells, taken 180 days after TCRalphabeta/CD19-depleted stem cell transplant. The receptors were gathered from a male patient under 10 years old who had a stem cell transplant for acute lymphoblastic leukemia, so the T cells may come from the graft donor.

This clonotype has just a few counts. This chain links TRBV20-1 with TRBJ2-5, with 11 bases identical to TRBD2. The CDR3 length is 15 residues. V lost 5 bases and J lost 2; bases outside the gene matches: 7. The germline V gene encodes CDR1 DFQATT and CDR2 SNEGSKA (reference sequence). CDR3 residues: CSAAIAGGRQETQYF. The CDR3 DNA reads as TGCAGTGCTGCTATAGCGGGGGGGCGGCAAGAGACCCAGTACTTC.

This chain connects TRBV7-6 to TRBJ2-7; TRBD2 matches at 12 bases. CDR1 and CDR2 from the germline V gene are SGHVS and FNYEAQ. The CDR3 length is 15 residues. J gave up 5 bases and V 5 bases, and 7 bases lay outside the gene matches. This CDR3 reads CASSTTSGGYDEQYF. The DNA of the CDR3 is TGTGCCAGCAGCACTACTAGCGGGGGGTACGACGAGCAGTACTTC.

The chain links TRBV11-2 to TRBJ2-7, with D perhaps matching TRBD2 (6 bases). CDR1 and CDR2 from the germline V gene are SGHAT and FQNNGV. The CDR3 consists of 15 residues. Trimming cost V 0 bases and J 3 bases, with 12 bases left between them. The CDR3 DNA sequence: TGTGCCAGCAGCTTAGATCGGGAGAGATTCTACGAGCAGTACTTC. Translating it yields CASSLDRERFYEQYF.

This clonotype appeared a few times. The rearrangement uses TRBV4-2 and TRBJ2-7, with 10 bases matching TRBD1. With 1 base clipped from V and 4 bases from J, the junction kept 7 bases outside the gene matches. CDR1 is LGHNA, CDR2 YNFKEQ, per germline. There are 16 residues in the CDR3. The CDR3 loop reads CASSQGGTGAIYEQYF. CDR3 sequence (DNA): TGTGCCAGCAGCCAAGGCGGGACAGGGGCCATTTACGAGCAGTACTTC.

This clonotype was found a few times. This chain links TRBV20-1 with TRBJ2-2; 8 bases match TRBD1. This CDR3 has 14 residues. Trimming took 6 bases from V and 5 from J; bases not matched to a gene: 8. The germline V gene encodes CDR1 DFQATT and CDR2 SNEGSKA (reference sequence). The CDR3 bases are TGCAGTGCGATACAGGGGGGAGCGACCGGGGAGCTGTTTTTT. It specifies CSAIQGGATGELFF.

Only a few counts were recorded for this clonotype. The V call is TRBV5-1, the J call TRBJ2-7; TRBD1 agrees at 7 bases. The CDR3 extends over 13 amino acids. The V gene end was trimmed by 7 bases and the J gene end by 4 bases; junction bases not matched to a gene: 8. Germline CDR1 SGHRS, CDR2 YFSETQ. This CDR3 reads CASWDYRGYEQYF. CDR3 nucleotide sequence: TGCGCCAGCTGGGATTACAGGGGTTACGAGCAGTACTTC.

The chain combines TRBV18 with TRBJ1-4; D gene ambiguous. V was shortened by 1 base and J by 0 bases, with 9 bases between the two germline ends. Germline V gives CDR1 KGHSH, CDR2 LQKENI. The CDR3 sequence is 16 residues long. CDR3 nucleotide sequence: TGTGCCAGCTCACCACGGGCATCTGCAACTAATGAAAAACTGTTTTTT. Its protein product is CASSPRASATNEKLFF.

This clonotype turned up a few times. The chain couples TRBV6-1 to TRBJ1-3; D may be TRBD1 (5 bases). This CDR3 has 14 amino acids. Germline loops: CDR1 MNHNS, CDR2 SASEGT. V was clipped by 9 bases and J by 0 bases, with 12 bases between them. The CDR3 protein is CASRRQSSGNTIYF. The CDR3 nucleotides are TGTGCCAGTCGTCGACAGAGCTCTGGAAACACCATATATTTT.

This clonotype has more than one count but fewer than ten. The chain carries TRBV29-1 and TRBJ2-2; 10 nucleotides agree with TRBD1. The CDR3 totals 15 residues. V lost 1 base and J lost 5; bases outside the gene matches: 4. From germline, CDR1 is SQVTM and CDR2 ANQGSEA. The CDR3 protein is CSVEVGGQGTGELFF. The CDR3 DNA reads TGCAGCGTTGAAGTTGGGGGACAGGGGACCGGGGAGCTGTTTTTT.

The chain employs TRBV3-1 and TRBJ2-1; no firm D call. Germline CDR1 reads LGHDT; CDR2 reads YNNKEL (reference sequence). The length of the CDR3 is 17 residues. Trimming shortened V by 1 base and J by 4 bases, and 17 bases separated the two germline ends. The CDR3 sequence: CASSQGSGTLPYNEQFF. The CDR3 DNA sequence: TGTGCCAGCAGCCAAGGATCCGGAACCTTACCTTACAATGAGCAGTTCTTC.

The rearrangement uses TRBV5-1 and TRBJ2-3; 7 nucleotides align to TRBD1. Germline V gene sequence: CDR1 SGHRS, CDR2 YFSETQ. The CDR3 is made up of 15 amino acids. Trimming cost V 4 bases and J 5 bases; bases outside gene matches: 10. CDR3 nucleotide sequence: TGCGCCAGCAGCCGCAAAGGGGGCGCGGGAGATACGCAGTATTTT. Translation: CASSRKGGAGDTQYF.

This clonotype was observed a few times. The rearrangement uses TRBV4-1 and TRBJ2-1; TRBD1 or TRBD2 may be the D gene (6 bases each). Trimming took off 8 bases at V and 1 base at J, with 12 bases between the two ends. Germline CDR1 and CDR2: MGHRA and YSYEKL. The CDR3 runs 14 residues. The CDR3 DNA sequence: TGCGCCAGCGTAGGAGGGGGATCCTACAATGAGCAGTTCTTC. This codes for CASVGGGSYNEQFF.

This clonotype was counted only a few times. The chain links TRBV20-1 to TRBJ2-2; D is uncertain. There are 12 residues in the CDR3. V was shortened by 6 bases and J by 7 bases, with 12 bases between the two germline ends. CDR1 and CDR2 from the germline V gene are DFQATT and SNEGSKA (reference sequence). For the CDR3, the DNA is TGCAGTGCCCCAGAGGATGGCGGGGAGCTGTTTTTT. Residues: CSAPEDGGELFF.

This clonotype appeared a few times. The chain recombines TRBV5-1 with TRBJ2-2; D may be TRBD1 or TRBD2 (5 bases each). V was clipped by 5 bases and J by 6 bases, with 11 bases between them. Germline V lookup: CDR1 SGHRS, CDR2 YFSETQ. This CDR3 has 13 residues. This CDR3 reads CASRIRGAGELFF. CDR3 sequence (DNA): TGCGCCAGCAGGATCCGGGGCGCCGGGGAGCTGTTTTTT.

Only a few counts were recorded for this clonotype. The chain has TRBV9 and TRBJ1-1; unclear D gene. CDR3 length: 14 residues. Trimming pared 3 bases from V and 5 bases from J, leaving 14 bases between. CDR1 and CDR2 (germline): SGDLS, YYNGEE. The CDR3 region has the DNA TGTGCCAGCAGCGCTTCCGGCCGACCGACTGAAGCTTTCTTT. Translated: CASSASGRPTEAFF. The complete variable domain, with remaining parts taken from reference TRBV9 and TRBJ1-1, reads DSGVTQTPKHLITATGQRVTLRCSPRSGDLSVYWYQQSLDQGLQFLIQYYNGEERAKGNILERFSAQQFPDLHSELNLSSLELGDSALYFCASSASGRPTEAFFGQGTRLTVV.

This chain uses TRBV20-1 with TRBJ1-3, with D possibly being TRBD1 (6 bases). In germline, CDR1 is DFQATT, CDR2 SNEGSKA (reference sequence). The CDR3 runs 15 residues. V lost 5 bases and J lost 3, with 17 bases in between. The chain's CDR3 is CSAAVGGKVGNTIYF. Here the CDR3 DNA reads TGCAGTGCTGCAGTCGGGGGCAAGGTTGGAAACACCATATATTTT.

J is TRBJ2-1 and V is TRBV12-3 or TRBV12-4; possible D gene TRBD2, 5 bases. V lost 6 bases and J 3 bases, leaving 15 bases between the germline ends. The CDR3 sequence is 15 residues long. Here the CDR3 DNA reads TGTGCCAGCAGCCTGATCTCTAGCTACTACAATGAGCAGTTCTTC. Translating gives CASSLISSYYNEQFF.